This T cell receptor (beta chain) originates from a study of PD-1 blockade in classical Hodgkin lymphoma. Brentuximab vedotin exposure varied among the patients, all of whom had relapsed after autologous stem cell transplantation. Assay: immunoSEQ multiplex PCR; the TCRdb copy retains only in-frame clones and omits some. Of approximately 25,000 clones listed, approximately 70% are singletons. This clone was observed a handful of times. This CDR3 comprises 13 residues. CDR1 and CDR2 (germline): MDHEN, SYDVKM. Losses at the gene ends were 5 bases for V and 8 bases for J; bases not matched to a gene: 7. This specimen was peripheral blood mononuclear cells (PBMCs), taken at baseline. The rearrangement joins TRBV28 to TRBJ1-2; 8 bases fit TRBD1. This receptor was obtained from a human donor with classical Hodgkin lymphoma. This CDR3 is CASSASRGRGYTF. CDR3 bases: TGTGCCAGCAGTGCGTCCAGGGGGCGAGGCTACACCTTC.